What follows is one T cell receptor (beta chain) and its context. This sample stems from a study of PD-1 blockade in classical Hodgkin lymphoma. Germline CDR1 reads SGHDT; CDR2 reads YYEEEE. V was clipped by 4 bases and J by 4 bases; unmatched bases: 8. This CDR3 contains 14 residues. Assay used: immunoSEQ multiplex PCR; TCRdb lists only in-frame clones, some missing. The sample lists about 100,000 clones, around 88% occurring once. Every patient relapsed after autologous stem cell transplantation, and brentuximab vedotin exposure varied. Reported best responses ranged across complete response, partial response or progressive disease.

The source material was peripheral blood mononuclear cells (PBMCs), sampled before the second cycle of nivolumab. This rearrangement joins TRBV5-6 to TRBJ2-7; TRBD1 matches 7 bases. The sequence was obtained from a human donor with classical Hodgkin lymphoma. The CDR3 sequence: CASSLQDRDYEQYF. As DNA, the CDR3 is TGTGCCAGCAGCCTCCAAGACAGGGATTACGAGCAGTACTTC.